This is a list of T cell receptor beta chains from one sample in a study of blood T cell repertoires in COVID-19. Profiled with immunoSEQ multiplex PCR; TCRdb holds only in-frame clones, not every one. Of roughly 6,800 clones in the sample, around nine tenths were seen once. The sample comprised peripheral blood. The receptors were sampled from a human donor in a cohort sampled during active COVID-19. The CDR3 runs from the conserved cysteine through the conserved F or W. D genes are given only for firm matches. Part of the rows lack a size; the others show once, few, many or a class for expanded clones.

CAISESSGSYEQYF | TGTGCCATCAGTGAGTCGAGCGGATCCTACGAGCAGTACTTC | TRBV10-3 | - | TRBJ2-7 | few
CASSDRGINEKLFF | TGTGCCAGCAGCGACAGGGGAATTAATGAAAAACTGTTTTTT | TRBV7-9 | TRBD1 | TRBJ1-4 | -
CARSGTGEQPQHF | TGTGCCAGATCTGGGACAGGGGAACAGCCCCAGCATTTT | TRBV21-1 | - | TRBJ1-5 | -
CASSPGRGLKVEQYF | TGTGCCAGCAGTCCGGGCAGGGGGTTAAAAGTCGAGCAGTACTTC | TRBV28 | TRBD1 | TRBJ2-7 | -
CASTFNRDSNQPQHF | TGTGCCAGTACATTCAACAGGGATAGCAATCAGCCCCAGCATTTT | TRBV19 | - | TRBJ1-5 | -
CASSPMNTEAFF | TGTGCCAGCAGCCCAATGAACACTGAAGCTTTCTTT | TRBV11-2 | - | TRBJ1-1 | -
CASGTGRDIQETQYF | TGTGCCAGTGGGACAGGGAGGGATATTCAAGAGACCCAGTACTTC | TRBV19 | TRBD1 | TRBJ2-5 | -
CATKPAQGFSNTEAFF | TGCGCCACCAAACCGGCCCAGGGGTTTTCAAACACTGAAGCTTTCTTT | TRBV5-1 | - | TRBJ1-1 | -
CASSLAGRDYLEDEQYF | TGTGCCAGCAGTCTGGCAGGGAGGGACTACCTAGAGGACGAGCAGTACTTC | TRBV5-6 | TRBD2 | TRBJ2-7 | -
CASSPPIGQGDNEQFF | TGTGCCAGCTCACCACCCATCGGACAGGGGGACAATGAGCAGTTCTTC | TRBV18 | TRBD1 | TRBJ2-1 | -
CASSLAPAGGGNQPQHF | TGCGCCAGCAGCTTGGCCCCCGCAGGAGGGGGCAATCAGCCCCAGCATTTT | TRBV5-1 | - | TRBJ1-5 | -
CASSLREEIKLFF | TGTGCCAGCAGCCTGCGGGAGGAGATCAAACTGTTTTTT | TRBV7-2 | - | TRBJ1-4 | -
CASSPYGGEEAEAFF | TGTGCCAGCAGCCCCTACGGGGGGGAAGAGGCTGAAGCTTTCTTT | TRBV3-1/TRBV3-2 | - | TRBJ1-1 | -
CASSWRPGQQETQYF | TGTGCCAGCAGCTGGAGGCCGGGACAACAAGAGACCCAGTACTTC | TRBV3-1/TRBV3-2 | - | TRBJ2-5 | -
CASSKTGGPNQPQHF | TGTGCCAGTAGTAAGACAGGGGGACCCAATCAGCCCCAGCATTTT | TRBV19 | TRBD1 | TRBJ1-5 | -
CASSQSWTGMGSTDTQYF | TGCGCCAGCAGCCAATCCTGGACAGGGATGGGGTCCACAGATACGCAGTATTTT | TRBV4-3 | TRBD1 | TRBJ2-3 | -
CASSPQGQGNSPLHF | TGCGCCAGCAGCCCCCAGGGACAGGGAAATTCACCCCTCCACTTT | TRBV4-1 | TRBD1 | TRBJ1-6 | -
CASRDSGRAFYEQYF | TGTGCCAGCAGGGATAGCGGGAGGGCCTTCTACGAGCAGTACTTC | TRBV2 | TRBD2 | TRBJ2-7 | -
CASSTTLGNTIYF | TGTGCCAGCAGCACCACTCTTGGAAACACCATATATTTT | TRBV7-8 | - | TRBJ1-3 | -
CASSQRRQGKETQYF | TGTGCCAGCAGCCAACGGAGACAGGGGAAAGAGACCCAGTACTTC | TRBV3-1/TRBV3-2 | TRBD1 | TRBJ2-5 | -
CASSAQVAGGRPYEQYF | TGCGCCAGCAGCGCCCAGGTGGCGGGGGGAAGGCCCTACGAGCAGTACTTC | TRBV4-3 | TRBD2 | TRBJ2-7 | -
CASTPPRGGAGYTF | TGTGCCAGTACCCCCCCAAGAGGGGGCGCTGGCTACACCTTC | TRBV19 | TRBD1 | TRBJ1-2 | -
CSAGLSDTQYF | TGCAGTGCTGGACTGTCAGATACGCAGTATTTT | TRBV20-1 | - | TRBJ2-3 | -
CASSSPGTPTPLDEQFF | TGCGCCAGCAGCTCTCCTGGGACTCCTACTCCCCTCGATGAGCAGTTCTTC | TRBV5-1 | - | TRBJ2-1 | -
CSARQSGGQYF | TGCAGTGCTAGGCAGTCCGGGGGGCAGTATTTT | TRBV20-1 | - | TRBJ2-3 | -
CAIKGQGGSEAFF | TGTGCCATCAAGGGACAGGGGGGCAGTGAAGCTTTCTTT | TRBV10-3 | TRBD1 | TRBJ1-1 | -
CASSPNTRQAGGYTF | TGTGCCAGCAGCCCAAACACCAGACAGGCGGGCGGCTACACCTTC | TRBV7-9 | - | TRBJ1-2 | few
CASSQGLAGANTDTQYF | TGCGCCAGCAGCCAAGGACTAGCGGGAGCAAACACAGATACGCAGTATTTT | TRBV4-3 | TRBD2 | TRBJ2-3 | -
CASSRDRGENYNSPLHF | TGCGCCAGCAGCCGGGACAGGGGGGAGAACTATAATTCACCCCTCCACTTT | TRBV4-1 | TRBD1 | TRBJ1-6 | -
CASSVIAEPGNTIYF | TGTGCCAGCAGCGTAATAGCGGAGCCTGGAAACACCATATATTTT | TRBV9 | - | TRBJ1-3 | -
CASSSRGPLAGGTDTQYF | TGTGCCAGCAGCTCGAGGGGCCCACTAGCGGGGGGGACAGATACGCAGTATTTT | TRBV7-9 | TRBD2 | TRBJ2-3 | -
CASSQSMFRETQYF | TGTGCCAGCAGCCAAAGTATGTTTCGGGAGACCCAGTACTTC | TRBV3-1/TRBV3-2 | - | TRBJ2-5 | -
CASSLTGGGETQYF | TGTGCCAGCAGCTTGACAGGGGGTGGAGAGACCCAGTACTTC | TRBV7-3 | TRBD1 | TRBJ2-5 | -
CASSYSPPSAGVYNEQFF | TGTGCCAGCAGTTACTCGCCCCCCTCAGCGGGAGTTTACAATGAGCAGTTCTTC | TRBV6-2/TRBV6-3 | TRBD2 | TRBJ2-1 | -
CASSQSLRQGCEETQYF | TGTGCCAGCAGCCAATCCCTTCGACAGGGTTGTGAAGAGACCCAGTACTTC | TRBV3-1/TRBV3-2 | TRBD1 | TRBJ2-5 | -
CASSEIREGYGYTF | TGTGCCAGCAGTGAAATAAGGGAGGGCTATGGCTACACCTTC | TRBV2 | - | TRBJ1-2 | -
CPPLGGLAKNIQYF | TGTCCACCACTGGGGGGGCTAGCCAAAAACATTCAGTACTTC | TRBV28 | - | TRBJ2-4 | -
CASSSPGQSLHF | TGTGCCAGCAGTAGTCCGGGACAATCACTCCACTTT | TRBV6-5 | - | TRBJ1-6 | -
CASSREDRGLSYNEQFF | TGTGCCAGCAGCAGAGAGGACAGGGGATTGTCCTACAATGAGCAGTTCTTC | TRBV5-8 | TRBD1 | TRBJ2-1 | -
CASSDYNSNQPQHF | TGTGCCAGCAGTGACTACAATAGCAATCAGCCCCAGCATTTT | TRBV6-2/TRBV6-3 | - | TRBJ1-5 | -